Reported below is one T cell receptor beta chain. What it binds is unknown. Germline V gives CDR1 MNHNS, CDR2 SASEGT. V gave up 5 bases and J gave up 4 bases, with 14 bases separating them. The CDR3 loop spans 15 amino acids. This entry is derived from a study of OX40 agonist ivuxolimab in advanced cancers. Study-level background: Patients with hepatocellular carcinoma, melanoma, renal cell or head and neck cancer made up the dose-escalation patients. Study-level points and caveats: Both blood CD4+ and CD8+ T cells showed clonal growth by week 6 at 0.1 to 3.0 mg/kg. Which antigen the expanded peripheral T cells recognized is unknown. In general, CD8+ T cells held more expanded clones than CD4+ did, on average.

Assay used: immunoSEQ multiplex PCR; TCRdb lists only in-frame clones, some missing. This sample carries some 99,000 clones, roughly 87% of them seen once, and the ten largest clones take around 0.52%. The sequences come from CD4+ or CD8+ T cells sorted from blood, collected in a trial of the OX40 agonist ivuxolimab. The chain recombines TRBV6-1 with TRBJ2-2; D is ambiguous. The source is an adult with an advanced solid tumor such as melanoma, head and neck, liver or kidney cancer. CDR3 in DNA: TGTGCCAGCAGTATCAATCTAGATCCCACCGGGGAGCTGTTTTTT. This sequence encodes CASSINLDPTGELFF.